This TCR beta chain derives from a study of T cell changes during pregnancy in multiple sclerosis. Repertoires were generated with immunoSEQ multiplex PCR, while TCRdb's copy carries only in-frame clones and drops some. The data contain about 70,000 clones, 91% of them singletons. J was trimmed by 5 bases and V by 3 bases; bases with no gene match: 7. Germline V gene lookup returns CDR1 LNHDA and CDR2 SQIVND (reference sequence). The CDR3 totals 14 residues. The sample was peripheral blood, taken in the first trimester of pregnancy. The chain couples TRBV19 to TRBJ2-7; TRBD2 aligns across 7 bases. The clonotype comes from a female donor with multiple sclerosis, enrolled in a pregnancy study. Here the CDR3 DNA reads TGTGCCAGTAGTATCGGGGGGAACTCTGACGAGCAGTACTTC. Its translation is CASSIGGNSDEQYF.